These 24 T cell receptor beta chains were all obtained from the same sample, sequenced in a study of T cells in Graves' hyperthyroidism and ophthalmopathy. Template material for amplifying TCR beta CDR3 regions consisted of RNA transcripts. The HTBI set primed first-round TCR CDR3 RT-PCR. TCRdb re-called the multiplex PCR reads with MiXCR, one entry per CDR3 protein. The profile shows about 380,000 distinct CDR3 sequences, approximately 17% of them singletons. What was sequenced was blood. These TCRs come from a man younger than 35 with Graves' ophthalmopathy.

The chain recombines TRBV7-8 with TRBJ1-5, with D uncertain. Germline assignment: CDR1 SGHVS and CDR2 FQNEAQ. Trimming pared 2 bases from V and 7 bases from J, leaving 6 bases between. CDR3 size: 12 residues. The CDR3 DNA reads as TGTGCCAGCAGCTTAATCACCCAGCCCCAGCATTTT. Translation gives CASSLITQPQHF. Full variable domain (remainder filled in from reference TRBV7-8 and TRBJ1-5): GAGVSQSPRYKVAKRGQDVALRCDPISGHVSLFWYQQALGQGPEFLTYFQNEAQLDKSGLPSDRFFAERPEGSVSTLKIQRTQQEDSAVYLCASSLITQPQHFGDGTRLSIL.

This clonotype occurred a few times. This rearrangement joins TRBV5-1 to TRBJ1-3, with TRBD1 matching 7 bases. The CDR3 is made up of 17 amino acids. Per the germline V gene, CDR1 is SGHRS and CDR2 is YFSETQ. The V gene end was trimmed by 2 bases and the J gene end by 3 bases; junction bases not matched to a gene: 11. The CDR3 sequence is CASSFLETGPLGNTIYF. The CDR3 nucleotides are TGCGCCAGCAGCTTCCTCGAGACAGGGCCCCTTGGAAACACCATATATTTT.

There are many counts of this clonotype. This chain connects TRBV5-1 to TRBJ2-7; TRBD2 agrees at 13 bases. The CDR3 is 15 amino acids. Germline values: CDR1 SGHRS, CDR2 YFSETQ. The trim removed 4 bases at V and 4 bases at J, leaving 5 bases unmatched. The CDR3 DNA is TGCGCCAGCAGCCGTGGGACTAGCGGGGAGTACGAGCAGTACTTC. This codes for CASSRGTSGEYEQYF.

This clonotype has a handful of counts. J is TRBJ1-1 and V is TRBV5-5, with no clear D. V was clipped by 0 bases and J by 1 base, with 16 bases between them. CDR1 is SGHKS, CDR2 YYEKEE, per germline (reference sequence). The CDR3 is 17 amino acids. The CDR3 coding sequence is TGTGCCAGCAGCTTGGTACTTAGTCGGGAGGGGAACACTGAAGCTTTCTTT. Protein sequence: CASSLVLSREGNTEAFF.

At least ten counts were recorded for this clonotype. The J gene is TRBJ1-4, the V gene TRBV9; D unresolved. Trimming stripped 3 bases from V and 6 bases from J, with 6 bases between. The germline CDR1 and CDR2 sequences are SGDLS and YYNGEE. The CDR3 length is 12 residues. CDR3 bases: TGTGCCAGCAGCGGAACAGATGAAAAACTGTTTTTT. Amino acid sequence: CASSGTDEKLFF.

This clonotype appeared a few times. The rearrangement joins TRBV7-6 to TRBJ2-7, with TRBD1 as a possible D gene (5 bases). This CDR3 has 16 amino acids. Trimming shortened V by 2 bases and J by 2 bases, and 16 bases separated the two germline ends. Per the germline V gene, CDR1 is SGHVS and CDR2 is FNYEAQ. The DNA for the CDR3 is TGTGCCAGCAGCTTACAACCCACAGGTTCCGCCTACGAGCAGTACTTC. As protein: CASSLQPTGSAYEQYF.

This clonotype was recorded once. The genes are TRBV7-3 and TRBJ2-3; TRBD2 matches 9 bases. V lost 3 bases and J lost 4; bases outside the gene matches: 2. The CDR3 has 14 residues. CDR1 is SGHTA and CDR2 is FQGTGA in the germline V gene. CDR3 nucleotides: TGTGCCAGCAGCTTGCTAGCGGGACCAGATACGCAGTATTTT. Amino acids: CASSLLAGPDTQYF.

This clonotype was counted a single time. The chain has TRBV7-9 and TRBJ2-1, with TRBD2 identical over 8 bases. Germline V gene data show CDR1 as SEHNR and CDR2 as FQNEAQ (reference sequence). Trimming removed 2 bases from V and 8 bases from J; junction bases left unmatched: 14. The CDR3 contains 17 residues. The CDR3 reads CASSLIFWGAGADEQFF. Written as DNA, the CDR3 is TGTGCCAGCAGCTTAATTTTTTGGGGAGCGGGAGCGGATGAGCAGTTCTTC.

V and J are TRBV5-6 and TRBJ2-5; 8 bases map to TRBD1. Unmatched junction bases numbered 13, after V lost 4 bases and J lost 5 bases. The CDR3 loop spans 16 amino acids. The germline V gene has CDR1 SGHDT and CDR2 YYEEEE. Here the CDR3 reads CASSPNLDRALETQYF. CDR3 in DNA: TGTGCCAGCAGCCCAAACCTGGACAGGGCTTTGGAGACCCAGTACTTC.

This clonotype has a count of ten or more. The chain joins TRBV6-6 to TRBJ2-3, with 7 bases matching TRBD1. Germline V lookup: CDR1 MNHNY, CDR2 SVGAGI (reference sequence). The V gene end was trimmed by 0 bases and the J gene end by 0 bases; junction bases not matched to a gene: 0. The CDR3 length is 15 residues. The CDR3 sequence is CASSYSGQSTDTQYF. The DNA of the CDR3 is TGTGCCAGCAGTTACTCGGGACAGAGCACAGATACGCAGTATTTT.

The chain joins TRBV6-4 to TRBJ2-1; 8 bases are a match to TRBD2. The germline gives CDR1 MRHNA, CDR2 SNTAGT. Trimming at V came to 0 bases and at J to 6 bases, leaving 7 bases not matched to a gene. The CDR3 is 16 residues long. CDR3 protein: CASSDSPRGGGNEQFF. The CDR3, as DNA: TGTGCCAGCAGTGACTCACCCCGGGGGGGTGGCAATGAGCAGTTCTTC.

This chain connects TRBV4-1 to TRBJ2-5; TRBD2 aligns across 9 bases. With V trimmed by 1 base and J by 2 bases, 8 bases remained unmatched. CDR3 length equals 17 residues. Germline values: CDR1 MGHRA, CDR2 YSYEKL. The CDR3 region is CASSQGSGTSLQETQYF. In DNA, the CDR3 is TGCGCCAGCAGCCAAGGATCCGGGACTAGCCTACAAGAGACCCAGTACTTC.

The chain is built from TRBV27 and TRBJ2-1; 13 bases are a match to TRBD2. The CDR3 sequence is 16 residues long. The V gene end was trimmed by 5 bases and the J gene end by 8 bases; junction bases not matched to a gene: 9. Germline assignment: CDR1 MNHEY and CDR2 SMNVEV (reference sequence). This CDR3 reads CASSPLLAGGHDEQFF. DNA of the CDR3: TGTGCCAGCAGTCCCCTACTAGCGGGGGGGCATGATGAGCAGTTCTTC.

The rearrangement links TRBV25-1 to TRBJ1-2, with TRBD1 as a possible D gene (6 bases). Germline V gene data show CDR1 as MGHDK and CDR2 as SYGVNS. V was clipped by 5 bases and J by 7 bases, with 14 bases between them. The CDR3 length is 13 residues. CDR3 amino acids: CASSPQQGGGYTF. CDR3 DNA: TGTGCCAGCAGTCCCCAGCAAGGGGGTGGCTACACCTTC.

The chain is built from TRBV7-9 and TRBJ1-6, with 10 bases identical to TRBD1. The CDR3 has 15 residues. The J segment lost 10 bases and the V segment lost 5 bases, leaving 8 bases of the junction unmatched. Germline V gene lookup returns CDR1 SEHNR and CDR2 FQNEAQ (reference sequence). In nucleotides, the CDR3 is TGTGCCAGCAGCGGAGGACAGGGGGGTTGGTCACCCCTCCACTTT. Its protein is CASSGGQGGWSPLHF.

This clonotype showed up just a few times. J is TRBJ2-7 and V is TRBV19; D may be TRBD1 or TRBD2 (6 bases each). V dropped 9 bases and J dropped 7 bases, with 19 bases sitting between them. The germline gives CDR1 LNHDA, CDR2 SQIVND (reference sequence). The CDR3 extends over 13 amino acids. The CDR3 nucleotides are TGTGCCAGCCGGAGGGAAACCAGGGGAGAGCAGTACTTC. This codes for CASRRETRGEQYF.

This clonotype was picked up one time. A junction end diverges from the germline sequence, so it may reflect a read error. This chain connects TRBV19 to TRBJ2-2, with TRBD2 as a possible D gene (6 bases). Germline loops: CDR1 LNHDA, CDR2 SQIVND (reference sequence). The CDR3 has 14 residues. The CDR3 nucleotides read TGTGCCAGTAGTACGGGGGTCGACACCAGGGAGCTGTTTTTT. Its protein product is CASSTGVDTRELFF.

This clonotype has ten or more counts. V usage is TRBV7-8 and J usage is TRBJ1-5, with D tentatively TRBD1 (5 bases). Between the trimmed V and J ends, which lost 2 bases and 6 bases, there was a span of 17 bases. This CDR3 spans 16 amino acids. Germline V CDR1 and CDR2: SGHVS, FQNEAQ. The CDR3 spells CASSLYPEGTSQPQHF. CDR3 nucleotides: TGTGCCAGCAGCTTATACCCAGAGGGGACGAGTCAGCCCCAGCATTTT.

This clonotype was recorded many times. The rearrangement joins TRBV28 to TRBJ1-5; D may be TRBD1 (6 bases). This CDR3 comprises 16 residues. The germline CDR1 and CDR2 sequences are MDHEN and SYDVKM. V lost 4 bases, J lost 3 bases, and 16 bases lay in between. Here the CDR3 reads CASSYQTGLNNQPQHF. In DNA, the CDR3 is TGTGCCAGCAGTTATCAGACAGGCTTAAACAATCAGCCCCAGCATTTT.

This clonotype occurred many times. The J gene is TRBJ1-3, the V gene TRBV2; TRBD1 agrees at 7 bases. The CDR3 is 15 amino acids. Germline V gives CDR1 SNHLY, CDR2 FYNNEI. Trimming took 1 base from V and 3 from J; bases not matched to a gene: 3. CDR3 amino acids: CASSEVSGGGNTIYF. The CDR3 DNA reads TGTGCCAGCAGTGAAGTATCAGGGGGTGGAAACACCATATATTTT.

In this sample, this clonotype turned up a few times. The rearrangement uses TRBV6-6 and TRBJ2-5; no reliable D call. Trimming took 1 base from V and 3 from J, leaving 6 bases between them. The CDR3 spans 13 residues. CDR1 is MNHNY, CDR2 SVGAGI, per germline (reference sequence). The CDR3 region is CASSYYEEETQYF. CDR3 nucleotide sequence: TGTGCCAGCAGTTACTACGAGGAAGAGACCCAGTACTTC.

Remarks on this clonotype: Since a much larger clone is just one base distant, this may be a read error. The chain uses TRBV10-3 and TRBJ1-5, with D maybe TRBD1 (6 bases). The germline gives CDR1 ENHRY, CDR2 SYGVKD. This CDR3 has 13 amino acids. V dropped 2 bases and J dropped 7 bases, with 9 bases sitting between them. Here the CDR3 reads CAISEPQGQPQHF. CDR3 DNA: TGTGCCATCAGTGAGCCACAGGGCCAGCCCCAGCATTTT.

This clonotype came up a few times. V is TRBV27 and J is TRBJ2-7; D might be TRBD1 or TRBD2, each matching 5 bases. V lost 3 bases and J lost 2, with 14 bases in between. The germline gives CDR1 MNHEY, CDR2 SMNVEV (reference sequence). The CDR3 consists of 15 residues. As DNA, the CDR3 is TGTGCCAGCAGTTTCGGGGCCGTAACAGCCTACGAGCAGTACTTC. This encodes CASSFGAVTAYEQYF.

The chain is built from TRBV9 and TRBJ2-1; weak D call: TRBD2 (5 bases). Trimming cost V 3 bases and J 0 bases, with 16 bases left between them. Germline CDR1 and CDR2: SGDLS and YYNGEE. The CDR3 length is 17 residues. The DNA of the CDR3 is TGTGCCAGCAGCGGGACTTCGGAAACGAGCTCCTACAATGAGCAGTTCTTC. Protein: CASSGTSETSSYNEQFF.